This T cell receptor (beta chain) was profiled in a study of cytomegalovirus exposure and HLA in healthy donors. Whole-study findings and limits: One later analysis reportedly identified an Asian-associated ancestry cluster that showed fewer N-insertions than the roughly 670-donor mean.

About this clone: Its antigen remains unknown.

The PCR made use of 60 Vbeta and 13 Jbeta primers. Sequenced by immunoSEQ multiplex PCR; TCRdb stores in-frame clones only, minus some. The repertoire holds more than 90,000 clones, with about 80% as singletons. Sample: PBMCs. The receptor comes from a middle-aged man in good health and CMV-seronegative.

CDR3 DNA sequence: TGTGCCAGCTCACCAACAGGAAACACTGAAGCTTTCTTT. Protein: CASSPTGNTEAFF. The rearrangement uses TRBV18 and TRBJ1-1; maybe TRBD1 (5 bases). Trimming pared 2 bases from V and 2 bases from J, leaving 6 bases between. The V gene's germline CDR1 is KGHSH and CDR2 LQKENI. The CDR3 length is 13 residues.